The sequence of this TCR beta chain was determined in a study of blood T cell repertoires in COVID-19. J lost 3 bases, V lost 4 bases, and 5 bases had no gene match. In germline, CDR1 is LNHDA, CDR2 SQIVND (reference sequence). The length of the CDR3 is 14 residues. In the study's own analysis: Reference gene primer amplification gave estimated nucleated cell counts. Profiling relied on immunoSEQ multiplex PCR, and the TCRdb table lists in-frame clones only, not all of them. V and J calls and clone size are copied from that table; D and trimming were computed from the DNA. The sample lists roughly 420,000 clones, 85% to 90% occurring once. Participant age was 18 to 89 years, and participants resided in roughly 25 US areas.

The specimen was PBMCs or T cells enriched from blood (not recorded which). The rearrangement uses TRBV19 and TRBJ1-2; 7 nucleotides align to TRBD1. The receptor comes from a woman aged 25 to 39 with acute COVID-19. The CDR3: CASSTRQGDYGYTF. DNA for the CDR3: TGTGCCAGTAGTACGAGACAGGGCGACTATGGCTACACCTTC.